One and the same sample provided the 32 T cell receptor beta chains below, sequenced in a study of cytomegalovirus exposure and HLA in healthy donors. The PCR used 60 Vbeta and 13 Jbeta primers. Method: immunoSEQ multiplex PCR; TCRdb's copy keeps in-frame clones and lacks some. The sample holds roughly 200,000 clones, 78% seen once. The material sequenced was PBMCs. These receptors were taken from a female donor in good health and CMV-seronegative.

DNA of the CDR3: TGTGCCAGCAGTACTGGGACAGGGTGGACTGAAGCTTTCTTT. It codes for CASSTGTGWTEAFF. The rearrangement uses TRBV6-5 and TRBJ1-1, with TRBD1 identical over 9 bases. V shed 5 bases, J shed 5 bases, and the junction held 6 bases outside the gene matches. Germline CDR1 reads MNHEY; CDR2 reads SVGAGI. This CDR3 is built from 14 residues.

CDR3 region: CASRETGIEQYF. The CDR3, as DNA: TGTGCCAGCAGGGAGACAGGGATCGAGCAGTACTTC. V usage is TRBV28 and J usage is TRBJ2-7, with 7 bases matching TRBD1. J was trimmed by 6 bases and V by 6 bases; bases with no gene match: 5. The CDR3 has 12 residues. CDR1 MDHEN and CDR2 SYDVKM come from the germline V gene.

The chain has TRBV7-9 and TRBJ1-2, with D unresolved. Trimming stripped 10 bases from V and 1 base from J, with 22 bases between. This CDR3 spans 16 amino acids. Per the germline V gene, CDR1 is SEHNR and CDR2 is FQNEAQ (reference sequence). CDR3 loop: CAIDTTGRESNYGYTF. CDR3 in DNA: TGTGCCATCGATACGACGGGGAGGGAAAGTAACTATGGCTACACCTTC. Drawing the rest from reference TRBV7-9 and TRBJ1-2, the complete variable domain is DTGVSQNPRHKITKRGQNVTFRCDPISEHNRLYWYRQTLGQGPEFLTYFQNEAQLEKSRLLSDRFSAERPKGSFSTLEIQRTEQGDSAMYLCAIDTTGRESNYGYTFGSGTRLTVV.

The chain carries TRBV1 and TRBJ2-7; TRBD2 reflects the table's D call only, with no check against the DNA. TRBV1 is a recognized pseudogene. The CDR3 consists of 16 residues. DNA for the CDR3: TGCACCAGCAGCCCGTCATCTAGCGGGGGCTTTTACGAGCAGTACTTC. This translates into CTSSPSSSGGFYEQYF.

The gene calls are TRBV19 and TRBJ1-5, with a weak D call TRBD1 (5 bases). Trimming left V 5 bases short and J 7 bases short, with 18 bases between. The germline CDR1 and CDR2 sequences are LNHDA and SQIVND (reference sequence). The CDR3 loop spans 15 amino acids. The CDR3 sequence is CASSPRGGVVQPQHF. In DNA, the CDR3 is TGTGCCAGTAGTCCTCGAGGAGGGGTGGTCCAGCCCCAGCATTTT. Full variable domain (missing parts from reference TRBV19 and TRBJ1-5): DGGITQSPKYLFRKEGQNVTLSCEQNLNHDAMYWYRQDPGQGLRLIYYSQIVNDFQKGDIAEGYSVSREKKESFPLTVTSAQKNPTAFYLCASSPRGGVVQPQHFGDGTRLSIL.

The V call is TRBV10-3, the J call TRBJ2-2; the D gene is possibly TRBD2 (6 bases). The V end was cut by 0 bases, the J end by 1 base, with 12 bases between. Germline V gene data show CDR1 as ENHRY and CDR2 as SYGVKD. This CDR3 region has 17 residues. CDR3 nucleotide sequence: TGTGCCATCAGTGAGTCAAAGGGTAGCGGGAACACCGGGGAGCTGTTTTTT. It is translated as CAISESKGSGNTGELFF.

The V call is TRBV19, the J call TRBJ1-4; D is unresolved. V lost 2 bases to trimming and J lost 0 bases, with 7 bases between them. The CDR3 is 15 amino acids. Germline V gene sequence: CDR1 LNHDA, CDR2 SQIVND (reference sequence). The CDR3 spells CASSIQGATNEKLFF. The CDR3 bases are TGTGCCAGTAGTATACAAGGAGCAACTAATGAAAAACTGTTTTTT.

The chain has TRBV5-6 and TRBJ2-1, with 8 bases identical to TRBD1. The trim removed 6 bases at V and 6 bases at J, leaving 17 bases unmatched. This CDR3 is 17 amino acids long. The germline gives CDR1 SGHDT, CDR2 YYEEEE. DNA of the CDR3: TGTGCCAGCATCTCAACAGCAGGGACAGGTCGTTTCAATGAGCAGTTCTTC. Translating gives CASISTAGTGRFNEQFF.

This clone was detected only once. The gene calls are TRBV6-5 and TRBJ1-2, with TRBD1 matching over 8 bases. Germline CDR1 is MNHEY and CDR2 is SVGAGI. V lost 6 bases, J lost 9 bases, and 12 bases stayed unmatched. The CDR3 covers 14 residues. For the CDR3, the DNA is TGTGCCAGCAGATACCAGGGGGCACGGGATAGCTACACCTTC. Its translation is CASRYQGARDSYTF.

V and J are TRBV6-5 and TRBJ2-1; 9 nucleotides agree with TRBD2. The CDR3 totals 14 residues. Trimming cost V 10 bases and J 7 bases; bases outside gene matches: 11. The germline V gene encodes CDR1 MNHEY and CDR2 SVGAGI. CDR3 protein: CATRISGSMNEQFF. The DNA of the CDR3 is TGTGCCACCCGTATTAGCGGGAGTATGAATGAGCAGTTCTTC.

Comments on this clone: The same CDR3 can be traced to other DNA sequences in this sample. The chain is built from TRBV27 and TRBJ1-1; TRBD1 might be the D (5 bases). In germline, CDR1 is MNHEY, CDR2 SMNVEV (reference sequence). The CDR3 spans 14 residues. Trimming removed 2 bases at V and 4 bases at J, with 11 bases between. The CDR3 sequence is CASSLGQGSTEAFF. Here the CDR3 DNA reads TGTGCCAGCAGTTTAGGTCAGGGTTCCACTGAAGCTTTCTTT.

Here the CDR3 reads CAGGQETQYF. CDR3 bases: TGCGCGGGGGGCCAAGAGACCCAGTACTTC. V gene TRBV29-1 combines with J gene TRBJ2-5, with TRBD2 matching over 8 bases. Per germline, CDR1 SQVTM and CDR2 ANQGSEA. The CDR3 consists of 10 residues.

This rearrangement joins TRBV19 to TRBJ2-3; D is perhaps TRBD2 (5 bases). Per the germline V gene, CDR1 is LNHDA and CDR2 is SQIVND (reference sequence). This CDR3 is 15 amino acids long. V lost 5 bases and J lost 0, with 12 bases in between. CDR3: CASSPSGPSTDTQYF. CDR3 nucleotide sequence: TGTGCCAGTAGTCCCAGCGGTCCCAGCACAGATACGCAGTATTTT.

This clone was counted only a few times. This chain uses TRBV5-1 with TRBJ2-2; D not certain. In germline, CDR1 is SGHRS, CDR2 YFSETQ. V was pared by 4 bases and J by 1 base, with 14 bases between. The CDR3 consists of 16 residues. The CDR3 loop reads CASSPPGFLNTGELFF. In DNA, the CDR3 is TGCGCCAGCAGCCCGCCCGGGTTTCTGAACACCGGGGAGCTGTTTTTT.

The chain carries TRBV9 and TRBJ1-4, with a possible D match to TRBD1 (6 bases). CDR3 size: 14 residues. Germline lookup yields CDR1 SGDLS and CDR2 YYNGEE. Trimming removed 3 bases at V and 3 bases at J, with 9 bases between. The chain's CDR3 is CASSEQGSNEKLFF. The CDR3 DNA sequence: TGTGCCAGCAGCGAACAGGGTTCTAATGAAAAACTGTTTTTT.

The chain has TRBV5-1 and TRBJ2-3; TRBD2 matches at 9 bases. Unmatched junction bases numbered 16, after V lost 4 bases and J lost 13 bases. The CDR3 has 15 residues. The germline V gene has CDR1 SGHRS and CDR2 YFSETQ. The chain's CDR3 is CASSLGREGLVFKYF. The CDR3 region has the DNA TGCGCCAGCAGCCTGGGGCGGGAGGGCCTGGTATTCAAGTATTTT.

This clone was observed a handful of times. The chain couples TRBV10-1 to TRBJ2-5, with TRBD1 matching 7 bases. Trimming took 0 bases from V and 2 from J; bases not matched to a gene: 6. Germline-derived CDR1 and CDR2 are WNHNN and SYGVQD (reference sequence). The CDR3 runs to 16 residues. In DNA form, the CDR3 reads TGCGCCAGCAGTGAGTCGAGGGTCAGGGGGCAAGAGACCCAGTACTTC. This gives the protein CASSESRVRGQETQYF.

This chain joins TRBV5-1 and TRBJ2-1, with 10 bases fitting TRBD2. The V gene's germline CDR1 is SGHRS and CDR2 YFSETQ. J gave up 1 base and V 4 bases, and 5 bases lay outside the gene matches. The CDR3 totals 16 residues. The CDR3, as DNA: TGCGCCAGCAGCGAAGGGACTAGCGCGTCCTACAATGAGCAGTTCTTC. Its translation: CASSEGTSASYNEQFF.

Turning to this clone: At one end the junction does not follow the germline gene, possibly because of a read error. The chain combines TRBV7-3 with TRBJ2-3; TRBD2 agrees at 11 bases. The CDR3 sequence is 16 residues long. Germline lookup yields CDR1 SGHTA and CDR2 FQGTGA. The CDR3 region is CSSSVIAGGAADTQYF. Written as DNA, the CDR3 is TGTTCCAGCAGCGTCATAGCGGGGGGGGCGGCAGATACGCAGTATTTT.

The chain employs TRBV7-3 and TRBJ2-1; no clear D. Trimming removed 3 bases from V and 4 bases from J, with 7 bases in between. The CDR3 totals 13 residues. CDR1 and CDR2 (germline): SGHTA, FQGTGA. The CDR3 region has the DNA TGTGCCAGCAGCTTGCTCGGGTACAATGAGCAGTTCTTC. Its translation is CASSLLGYNEQFF.

The chain uses TRBV7-2 and TRBJ2-2, with 8 bases identical to TRBD1. The CDR3 sequence is 16 residues long. In germline, CDR1 is SGHTA, CDR2 FQGNSA. The V and J ends lost 0 bases and 6 bases, in that order; junction bases with no gene match: 6. The CDR3 reads CASSLAGTGRSGELFF. The CDR3 region has the DNA TGTGCCAGCAGCTTAGCCGGGACAGGTAGATCCGGGGAGCTGTTTTTT. Full variable domain (rest looked up from reference TRBV7-2 and TRBJ2-2): GAGVSQSPSNKVTEKGKDVELRCDPISGHTALYWYRQSLGQGLEFLIYFQGNSAPDKSGLPSDRFSAERTGGSVSTLTIQRTQQEDSAVYLCASSLAGTGRSGELFFGEGSRLTVL.

The rearrangement links TRBV7-2 to TRBJ2-7, with D possibly matching TRBD1 (6 bases). Germline CDR1 reads SGHTA; CDR2 reads FQGNSA. Between the trimmed V and J ends, which lost 2 bases and 2 bases, there was a span of 10 bases. This CDR3 spans 14 amino acids. In DNA form, the CDR3 reads TGTGCCAGCAGCTTAAACAGGGTTACCTACGAGCAGTACTTC. As protein: CASSLNRVTYEQYF.

This clone came up a few times. The chain joins TRBV7-2 to TRBJ1-2, with 7 bases fitting TRBD1. V lost 3 bases to trimming and J lost 5 bases; unmatched junction nucleotides: 3. This CDR3 comprises 13 residues. Germline lookup yields CDR1 SGHTA and CDR2 FQGNSA. The CDR3 coding sequence is TGTGCCAGCAGCTTGGGGACAGCATATGGCTACACCTTC. This gives the protein CASSLGTAYGYTF.

This chain uses TRBV19 with TRBJ2-3; D is ambiguous. The V and J ends lost 6 bases and 0 bases respectively, with 7 bases between them. Germline V gene data show CDR1 as LNHDA and CDR2 as SQIVND (reference sequence). This CDR3 is 13 amino acids long. The CDR3 region is CASRLTSTDTQYF. CDR3 sequence (DNA): TGTGCCAGTAGGCTGACTAGCACAGATACGCAGTATTTT.

The V call is TRBV5-1, the J call TRBJ2-3, with 13 bases matching TRBD2. The germline V gene has CDR1 SGHRS and CDR2 YFSETQ. Trimming took 4 bases from V and 0 from J; bases not matched to a gene: 2. The CDR3 has 16 residues. The CDR3 reads CASSPGLAGSTDTQYF. CDR3 in DNA: TGCGCCAGCAGCCCGGGACTAGCGGGAAGCACAGATACGCAGTATTTT.

This chain connects TRBV19 to TRBJ2-1, with TRBD2 matching over 14 bases. With V trimmed by 6 bases and J by 2 bases, 6 bases remained unmatched. The V gene's germline CDR1 is LNHDA and CDR2 SQIVND (reference sequence). The CDR3 totals 17 residues. CDR3 sequence (DNA): TGTGCCAGTAGGACTAGCGGGGGGGCCGGTGCCTACAATGAGCAGTTCTTC. This translates into CASRTSGGAGAYNEQFF.

A note on this clone: One junction end disagrees with the germline gene, perhaps due to a read error. J is TRBJ1-2 and V is TRBV6-5, with a weak D call TRBD1 (5 bases). Germline V lookup: CDR1 MNHEY, CDR2 SVGAGI. The CDR3 runs 12 residues. In nucleotides, the CDR3 is TGTGCCAGCAGCGGGGACTTCCCTGGCCACACCTTC. Translation gives CASSGDFPGHTF.

This clone was seen more than once but under ten times. The rearrangement joins TRBV30 to TRBJ2-3, with 7 bases identical to TRBD2. The V gene end was trimmed by 5 bases and the J gene end by 2 bases; junction bases not matched to a gene: 10. This CDR3 has 15 residues. Germline values: CDR1 GTSNPN, CDR2 SVGIG (reference sequence). The CDR3: CAWCCASGLTDTQYF. In DNA, the CDR3 is TGTGCCTGGTGCTGTGCTAGCGGTCTCACAGATACGCAGTATTTT.

The chain employs TRBV7-9 and TRBJ2-5; 16 bases align to TRBD2. V shed 3 bases, J shed 5 bases, and the junction held 6 bases outside the gene matches. Looked up from germline, CDR1 is SEHNR and CDR2 is FQNEAQ (reference sequence). The CDR3 runs to 17 residues. The CDR3 here is CASSLGTSGGALETQYF. As DNA, the CDR3 is TGTGCCAGCAGCTTGGGGACTAGCGGGGGGGCCCTGGAGACCCAGTACTTC. Based on the CDR3 plus reference TRBV7-9 and TRBJ2-5, the full variable domain is DTGVSQNPRHKITKRGQNVTFRCDPISEHNRLYWYRQTLGQGPEFLTYFQNEAQLEKSRLLSDRFSAERPKGSFSTLEIQRTEQGDSAMYLCASSLGTSGGALETQYFGPGTRLLVL.

As for this clone: One end of the junction is discordant with germline, which a read error may explain. This chain uses TRBV28 with TRBJ2-7, with 7 bases fitting TRBD1. The CDR3 runs 13 residues. CDR1 and CDR2 (germline): MDHEN, SYDVKM. The CDR3 protein is CASSLVLGTALDF. Written as DNA, the CDR3 is TGTGCCAGCAGTTTAGTACTCGGGACAGCCTTAGACTTC.

This clone occurred a few times. This chain uses TRBV5-1 with TRBJ1-2; 8 positions agree with TRBD1. V was pared by 1 base and J by 8 bases, with 13 bases of the junction left unmatched. The germline V gene has CDR1 SGHRS and CDR2 YFSETQ. This CDR3 comprises 16 residues. The chain's CDR3 is CASSLNPSGGASGYTF. The DNA of the CDR3 is TGCGCCAGCAGCTTGAACCCCTCAGGGGGCGCGTCAGGCTACACCTTC.

V usage is TRBV19 and J usage is TRBJ1-2; D is unclear. The CDR3 has 12 residues. V was clipped by 0 bases and J by 8 bases, with 7 bases between them. Germline assignment: CDR1 LNHDA and CDR2 SQIVND (reference sequence). CDR3 amino acids: CASSIDKRGYTF. The CDR3 bases are TGTGCCAGTAGTATAGATAAGCGCGGCTACACCTTC.